This T cell receptor (beta chain) came from a study of CD4+ T cells in melanoma. The study's findings and limits: Diverse differentiation states were reported for melanoma neoantigen-specific CD4+ T cells.

V lost 3 bases and J lost 3, with 9 bases in between. The CDR3 consists of 15 residues. Germline lookup yields CDR1 MNHNS and CDR2 SASEGT. A few counts support this clone. The antigen is unknown. Data came from immunoSEQ multiplex PCR; TCRdb stores just in-frame clones and leaves some out. This table has 5,300 or so clones, 50% to 75% appearing once. This chain links TRBV6-1 with TRBJ1-6; D unclear. Sequences were obtained from cells from a culture (not recorded whether cultured in vitro). This TCR derives from a human donor with melanoma. The DNA of the CDR3 is TGTGCCAGCAGTGAGTTGGTCAGCTATAATTCACCCCTCCACTTT. This sequence encodes CASSELVSYNSPLHF.